Sequencing of this T cell receptor beta chain was carried out in a study of T cells in Graves' hyperthyroidism and ophthalmopathy. Study-wide results and limits: Most clonotypes expanded in the thyroid (above 0.001) were also present in blood.

Each diagnosis was grounded in clinical symptoms, serum thyroxine and TRAb, thyroid ultrasound, and orbital computed tomography. This clonotype was detected many times. Its antigen remains unknown. The CDR3 totals 14 residues. V lost 5 bases to trimming and J lost 2 bases, with 10 bases between them. Amplification of TCR beta CDR3 regions was performed using RNA transcripts as template. HTBI primers were used for first-round RT-PCR of the TCR CDR3. One entry per CDR3 protein, called by TCRdb with MiXCR from the multiplex PCR reads. The sample includes about 400,000 distinct CDR3 sequences, roughly 13% of them seen just once.

V and J are TRBV12-3 or TRBV12-4 and TRBJ1-5; a possible D gene is TRBD1 (5 bases). The sequenced sample consisted of blood. The clonotype comes from a man aged 45 to 65 with Graves' ophthalmopathy. CDR3 sequence (DNA): TGTGCCAGCAGTAAGACAGACGGCAATCAGCCCCAGCATTTT. Protein product: CASSKTDGNQPQHF.